The 9 T cell receptor beta chains below all came from one sample that was sequenced in a study of glioma-infiltrating T cells after dendritic cell vaccination. Clones were read by immunoSEQ multiplex PCR, and TCRdb kept only the in-frame ones, dropping some. Seen here are approximately 99,000 clones, 65% to 85% observed once, and the top ten hold 5.4%. Regarding time point: after dendritic cell vaccination, including at tumor progression/relapse. Sequences were derived from blood, sampled after dendritic cell vaccination. All receptors derive from a human donor with glioblastoma.

This clone was observed a handful of times. This sequence joins TRBV5-6 and TRBJ2-7, with 8 bases fitting TRBD1. CDR1 and CDR2 from the germline V gene are SGHDT and YYEEEE. V was pared by 1 base and J by 7 bases, with 4 bases of the junction left unmatched. The CDR3 consists of 13 residues. The CDR3 DNA sequence: TGTGCCAGCAGCTTGACAGGGGGTAGGGAGCAGTACTTC. Translated, it gives CASSLTGGREQYF.

The chain uses TRBV14 and TRBJ1-1, with D hard to call. The CDR3 is 16 amino acids. V was cut by 4 bases and J by 6 bases, with 21 bases left in between. Germline V gene data show CDR1 as SGHDN and CDR2 as FVKESK. CDR3 sequence reads: CASSPIGSRGYAEAFF. In nucleotides, the CDR3 is TGTGCCAGCAGCCCTATAGGCAGTCGAGGATACGCTGAAGCTTTCTTT. Full variable domain (outside the CDR3, taken from reference TRBV14 and TRBJ1-1): EAGVTQFPSHSVIEKGQTVTLRCDPISGHDNLYWYRRVMGKEIKFLLHFVKESKQDESGMPNNRFLAERTGGTYSTLKVQPAELEDSGVYFCASSPIGSRGYAEAFFGQGTRLTVV.

V and J are TRBV5-1 and TRBJ2-2; 7 bases align to TRBD2. This CDR3 region has 15 residues. Germline trimming cut 1 base from V and 3 bases from J; bases unmatched to any gene: 3. Germline assignment: CDR1 SGHRS and CDR2 YFSETQ. The CDR3 sequence is CASSLSGEYTGELFF. CDR3 in DNA: TGCGCCAGCAGCTTGAGCGGGGAGTACACCGGGGAGCTGTTTTTT.

In its sample, this clone was seen a few times. This sequence joins TRBV2 and TRBJ2-1, with TRBD2 matching over 7 bases. CDR1 and CDR2 from the germline V gene are SNHLY and FYNNEI. The CDR3 consists of 14 residues. With 5 bases clipped from V and 3 bases from J, the junction kept 4 bases outside the gene matches. The CDR3 region has the DNA TGTGCCAGCAGTAGATGGACTAGCTACAATGAGCAGTTCTTC. Its translation is CASSRWTSYNEQFF. Using reference TRBV2 and TRBJ2-1 for the parts outside the CDR3, the full variable domain is EPEVTQTPSHQVTQMGQEVILRCVPISNHLYFYWYRQILGQKVEFLVSFYNNEISEKSEIFDDQFSVERPDGSNFTLKIRSTKLEDSAMYFCASSRWTSYNEQFFGPGTRLTVL.

The gene calls are TRBV6-6 and TRBJ1-4; 7 nucleotides align to TRBD1. Losses at the gene ends were 6 bases for V and 3 bases for J; bases not matched to a gene: 10. This CDR3 is 16 amino acids long. Germline V CDR1 and CDR2: MNHNY, SVGAGI (reference sequence). CDR3 in amino acids: CASSYDRDGANEKLFF. DNA of the CDR3: TGTGCCAGCAGCTACGACAGGGACGGGGCTAATGAAAAACTGTTTTTT.

V usage is TRBV10-3 and J usage is TRBJ2-3; 9 bases agree with TRBD2. V lost 0 bases to trimming and J lost 1 base; unmatched junction nucleotides: 8. CDR1 is ENHRY, CDR2 SYGVKD, per germline. The CDR3 consists of 18 residues. Written as DNA, the CDR3 is TGTGCCATCAGTGAGTCTAGCGGGAGAGGGGGCCGCACAGATACGCAGTATTTT. It yields the protein CAISESSGRGGRTDTQYF.

This chain uses TRBV28 with TRBJ2-7, with 7 bases fitting TRBD1. Germline CDR1 reads MDHEN; CDR2 reads SYDVKM. V lost 3 bases to trimming and J lost 4 bases; unmatched junction nucleotides: 6. The CDR3 spans 14 residues. The CDR3, as DNA: TGTGCCAGCAGTTTTGTGGGACAGATGTACGAGCAGTACTTC. The encoded protein is CASSFVGQMYEQYF.

The chain uses TRBV19 and TRBJ1-5; D not certain. V lost 4 bases and J 1 base, leaving 11 bases between the germline ends. The CDR3 length is 15 residues. The germline V gene has CDR1 LNHDA and CDR2 SQIVND (reference sequence). The CDR3 protein is CASSNSGRSNQPQHF. In DNA form, the CDR3 reads TGTGCCAGTAGTAATAGTGGTCGGAGCAATCAGCCCCAGCATTTT.

J is TRBJ2-3 and V is TRBV30, with 7 bases aligning to TRBD2. Trimming cost V 7 bases and J 2 bases; bases outside gene matches: 9. CDR1 GTSNPN and CDR2 SVGIG come from the germline V gene (reference sequence). The CDR3 loop spans 14 amino acids. The CDR3 spells CASRSGTFTDTQYF. Written as DNA, the CDR3 is TGTGCCTCCCGGAGCGGGACCTTCACAGATACGCAGTATTTT.